This is a list of T cell receptor beta chains from one sample in a study of follicular helper T cells after annual influenza vaccination. The assay was immunoSEQ multiplex PCR, and TCRdb's table has in-frame clones only and misses some. Here the sample spans several thousand clones, 82% being singletons. This sample comprised CXCR5+ CD38- circulating T follicular helper cells from blood, obtained on the day of influenza vaccination. The receptors here all came from an adult who received the influenza vaccine. CDR3s include the opening cysteine and the closing phenylalanine or tryptophan. Fields, in order: CDR3 DNA, CDR3 protein, J gene, V gene, D gene, clone size. D genes are given only for firm matches. The size of a clone is reported for some rows only, either as once, few or many, or as a class for expanded clones.

CDR3nt: TGCAGTGCTGTAGTTTCCTACGAGCAGTACTTC
CDR3aa: CSAVVSYEQYF
j_gene: TRBJ2-7
v_gene: TRBV20-1
d_gene: -
abundance: once

CDR3nt: TGTGCCAGTAGTACCCGCGGGGGGGATGGCTACACCTTC
CDR3aa: CASSTRGGDGYTF
j_gene: TRBJ1-2
v_gene: TRBV19
d_gene: -
abundance: -

CDR3nt: TGTGCCAGTAGTATCCTACAGGTACGTCGGGGCGAGCAGTACTTC
CDR3aa: CASSILQVRRGEQYF
j_gene: TRBJ2-7
v_gene: TRBV19
d_gene: -
abundance: -

CDR3nt: TGTGCTAGCAGCTTGGGACTCACTAGGGGTGAGCAGTTCTTC
CDR3aa: CASSLGLTRGEQFF
j_gene: TRBJ2-1
v_gene: TRBV7-7
d_gene: -
abundance: -

CDR3nt: TGTGCCAGCAGCCCCACAGGGGGAAGTTATGGCTACACCTTC
CDR3aa: CASSPTGGSYGYTF
j_gene: TRBJ1-2
v_gene: TRBV14
d_gene: TRBD1
abundance: once

CDR3nt: TGTGCCAGCAGCTTAGTAGTAAGGGGAAATCAGCCCCAGCATTTT
CDR3aa: CASSLVVRGNQPQHF
j_gene: TRBJ1-5
v_gene: TRBV7-8
d_gene: -
abundance: -

CDR3nt: TGTGCCAGCAGCTTAGACACTTCCTCTGGAAACACCATATATTTT
CDR3aa: CASSLDTSSGNTIYF
j_gene: TRBJ1-3
v_gene: TRBV7-2
d_gene: -
abundance: -

CDR3nt: TGTGCCAGCAGCGTAGTCGGCAGCAGGGACAATGAGCAGTTCTTC
CDR3aa: CASSVVGSRDNEQFF
j_gene: TRBJ2-1
v_gene: TRBV9
d_gene: -
abundance: -

CDR3nt: TGTGCCACCAGAGAGCAGCGGAACACCGGGGAGCTGTTTTTT
CDR3aa: CATREQRNTGELFF
j_gene: TRBJ2-2
v_gene: TRBV15
d_gene: -
abundance: -

CDR3nt: TGTGCCAGCAGTTTATCGGGATCTAGCACAGATACGCAGTATTTT
CDR3aa: CASSLSGSSTDTQYF
j_gene: TRBJ2-3
v_gene: TRBV27
d_gene: -
abundance: -

CDR3nt: TGTGCCAGCTCACCGGAATTGGGCAGCCCCCAGCATTTT
CDR3aa: CASSPELGSPQHF
j_gene: TRBJ1-5
v_gene: TRBV18
d_gene: -
abundance: -

CDR3nt: TGTGCCAGCATCAACGGGGGTGCAGGGGATAGCGGCTACACCTTC
CDR3aa: CASINGGAGDSGYTF
j_gene: TRBJ1-2
v_gene: TRBV28
d_gene: -
abundance: -

CDR3nt: TGCAGCGTTGAAGAGCCGGGACAAGTATATGGCTACACCTTC
CDR3aa: CSVEEPGQVYGYTF
j_gene: TRBJ1-2
v_gene: TRBV29-1
d_gene: -
abundance: once

CDR3nt: TGTGCCAGTTACAGTTGGGGACGGGGGTCTGAAGCTTTCTTT
CDR3aa: CASYSWGRGSEAFF
j_gene: TRBJ1-1
v_gene: TRBV27
d_gene: -
abundance: -

CDR3nt: TGTGCCAGCAGTTTAACCAGGTATGAGCAGTACTTC
CDR3aa: CASSLTRYEQYF
j_gene: TRBJ2-7
v_gene: TRBV28
d_gene: -
abundance: -